These T cell receptor beta chains were read from a single sample in a study of blood T cell repertoires in COVID-19. TCRdb keeps only in-frame clones here, not all; method: immunoSEQ multiplex PCR. Here the sample spans some 160,000 clones, around four fifths being singletons. Specimen: peripheral blood. The receptors were sampled from a woman aged 70 to 79 who had recovered from COVID-19. CDR3s include the opening cysteine and the closing phenylalanine or tryptophan. The order of the fields is clone size, V gene, D gene, J gene, CDR3 protein, CDR3 DNA. A D gene is named only where the DNA matches it firmly. A clone size is listed for some rows: how often the clone was seen (once, few, many), or a class if it is expanded.

size: NA
V: TRBV12-5
D: NA
J: TRBJ1-3
CDR3: CASGYGPQGNTIYF
DNA: TGTGCTAGTGGCTACGGGCCTCAGGGGAACACCATATATTTT

size: NA
V: TRBV6-2/TRBV6-3
D: NA
J: TRBJ2-3
CDR3: CASSPWRAVTDTQYF
DNA: TGTGCCAGCAGCCCCTGGCGAGCGGTCACAGATACGCAGTATTTT

size: NA
V: TRBV6-6
D: TRBD1
J: TRBJ2-3
CDR3: CASRPGQGADTQYF
DNA: TGTGCCAGCAGACCGGGACAGGGTGCGGATACGCAGTATTTT

size: NA
V: TRBV7-9
D: TRBD2
J: TRBJ2-3
CDR3: CASSSRLAGGQDTQYF
DNA: TGTGCCAGCAGCTCACGACTAGCGGGGGGCCAGGATACGCAGTATTTT

size: many
V: TRBV27
D: NA
J: TRBJ1-1
CDR3: CASRGPGRTEAFF
DNA: TGTGCCAGCAGAGGCCCGGGGAGAACTGAAGCTTTCTTT

size: NA
V: TRBV11-2
D: NA
J: TRBJ1-2
CDR3: CASSLVRGLNYGYTF
DNA: TGTGCCAGCAGCTTAGTCAGGGGCCTAAACTATGGCTACACCTTC

size: NA
V: TRBV13
D: NA
J: TRBJ2-5
CDR3: CASSLGVPGDQYF
DNA: TGTGCCAGCAGCTTAGGGGTCCCAGGGGACCAGTACTTC

size: NA
V: TRBV19
D: NA
J: TRBJ1-2
CDR3: CASSTYGTPNRGYTF
DNA: TGTGCCAGTAGCACCTACGGGACACCCAACCGGGGCTACACCTTC

size: NA
V: TRBV2
D: NA
J: TRBJ1-5
CDR3: CASSAARGGQPQHF
DNA: TGTGCCAGCAGCGCCGCTAGGGGGGGTCAGCCCCAGCATTTT

size: NA
V: TRBV28
D: NA
J: TRBJ1-1
CDR3: CASSIPGGYTEAFF
DNA: TGTGCCAGCAGCATCCCGGGGGGATACACTGAAGCTTTCTTT

size: NA
V: TRBV12-3/TRBV12-4
D: NA
J: TRBJ1-4
CDR3: CASTEGANEKLFF
DNA: TGTGCCAGCACCGAGGGGGCTAATGAAAAACTGTTTTTT

size: NA
V: TRBV28
D: NA
J: TRBJ2-2
CDR3: CASSSRGTGELFF
DNA: TGTGCCAGCAGCTCTCGAGGAACCGGGGAGCTGTTTTTT

size: once
V: TRBV18
D: TRBD1
J: TRBJ1-3
CDR3: CASSPARGPGNTIYF
DNA: TGTGCCAGCTCACCGGCGAGGGGGCCTGGAAACACCATATATTTT

size: NA
V: TRBV4-2
D: TRBD1
J: TRBJ1-5
CDR3: CASSQTLQGKSFGQPQHF
DNA: TGTGCCAGCAGCCAGACCCTACAGGGGAAAAGTTTTGGTCAGCCCCAGCATTTT

size: medium-sized
V: TRBV6-4
D: NA
J: TRBJ2-3
CDR3: CASSDSGGGADTQYF
DNA: TGTGCCAGCAGTGACTCGGGGGGTGGGGCAGATACGCAGTATTTT

size: NA
V: TRBV7-2
D: NA
J: TRBJ1-1
CDR3: CASVLDSMNTEAFF
DNA: TGTGCCAGCGTTTTGGACAGCATGAACACTGAAGCTTTCTTT

size: NA
V: TRBV10-3
D: TRBD1
J: TRBJ2-6
CDR3: CAINEDRGLSGANVLTF
DNA: TGTGCCATCAACGAGGACAGGGGTCTCTCTGGGGCCAACGTCCTGACTTTC

size: NA
V: TRBV13
D: TRBD2
J: TRBJ2-1
CDR3: CASSLRSGSSYNEQFF
DNA: TGTGCCAGCAGCCTACGTAGCGGGAGCTCCTACAATGAGCAGTTCTTC

size: NA
V: TRBV5-1
D: NA
J: TRBJ2-3
CDR3: CASSRDTSPWSTDTQYF
DNA: TGCGCCAGCAGCCGCGACACATCCCCTTGGAGCACAGATACGCAGTATTTT

size: NA
V: TRBV21-1
D: NA
J: TRBJ1-2
CDR3: CAKSGGNTF
DNA: TGTGCCAAGTCGGGGGGGAACACCTTC

size: NA
V: TRBV5-4
D: TRBD1
J: TRBJ1-2
CDR3: CASSRDRGWGGYTF
DNA: TGTGCCAGCAGCCGGGACAGGGGGTGGGGTGGCTACACCTTC

size: NA
V: TRBV28
D: NA
J: TRBJ1-2
CDR3: CASSFRGYYGYTF
DNA: TGTGCCAGCAGTTTTAGAGGGTATTATGGCTACACCTTC

size: NA
V: TRBV11-1
D: NA
J: TRBJ2-7
CDR3: CASSLSSVGSYEQYF
DNA: TGTGCCAGCAGCTTATCGAGCGTAGGTTCCTACGAGCAGTACTTC

size: NA
V: TRBV18
D: NA
J: TRBJ1-1
CDR3: CASSPSGNTEAFF
DNA: TGTGCCAGCTCCCCCAGCGGGAACACTGAAGCTTTCTTT

size: NA
V: TRBV7-9
D: NA
J: TRBJ1-1
CDR3: CASTLERGGRGNTEAFF
DNA: TGTGCCAGCACCCTAGAACGCGGCGGCAGGGGGAACACTGAAGCTTTCTTT

size: NA
V: TRBV3-1/TRBV3-2
D: TRBD1
J: TRBJ1-2
CDR3: CASSPLPTGNYGYTF
DNA: TGTGCCAGCAGCCCGCTGCCGACAGGGAACTATGGCTACACCTTC

size: NA
V: TRBV5-1
D: TRBD1
J: TRBJ1-4
CDR3: CASSAGQLDEKLFF
DNA: TGCGCCAGCAGCGCGGGACAGCTCGATGAAAAACTGTTTTTT

size: few
V: TRBV7-9
D: NA
J: TRBJ1-2
CDR3: CASSLGAAGGYTF
DNA: TGTGCCAGCAGCTTAGGGGCAGCCGGTGGCTACACCTTC

size: NA
V: TRBV6-5
D: TRBD1
J: TRBJ2-2
CDR3: CASSQQGRGTGELFF
DNA: TGTGCCAGCAGTCAACAGGGGCGCGGCACCGGGGAGCTGTTTTTT

size: NA
V: TRBV7-2
D: NA
J: TRBJ2-2
CDR3: CASSRGGSDTGELFF
DNA: TGTGCCAGCAGCAGGGGGGGGAGCGACACCGGGGAGCTGTTTTTT

size: NA
V: TRBV5-1
D: TRBD1
J: TRBJ1-5
CDR3: CASSSQGDSNQPQHF
DNA: TGCGCCAGCAGCTCCCAGGGGGATAGCAATCAGCCCCAGCATTTT

size: NA
V: TRBV9
D: TRBD2
J: TRBJ2-7
CDR3: CASNPTRGREAPDGLSGEQYF
DNA: TGTGCCAGCAACCCCACGCGGGGGCGGGAGGCGCCGGATGGGCTGTCGGGTGAGCAGTACTTC

size: NA
V: TRBV5-1
D: TRBD1
J: TRBJ2-5
CDR3: CASSSGQGQETQYF
DNA: TGCGCCAGCAGCTCGGGACAGGGGCAAGAGACCCAGTACTTC

size: NA
V: TRBV29-1
D: TRBD1
J: TRBJ1-2
CDR3: CSVEGRGAYGYTF
DNA: TGCAGCGTTGAGGGCAGGGGGGCATATGGCTACACCTTC

size: NA
V: TRBV27
D: NA
J: TRBJ1-1
CDR3: CASSPLGRGETEAFF
DNA: TGTGCCAGCAGTCCGCTGGGCCGGGGAGAAACTGAAGCTTTCTTT

size: NA
V: TRBV7-9
D: TRBD2
J: TRBJ2-3
CDR3: CASRPRGQRDRTDTQYF
DNA: TGTGCCAGCAGGCCGCGAGGCCAGCGGGACCGCACAGATACGCAGTATTTT

size: once
V: TRBV7-9
D: NA
J: TRBJ2-7
CDR3: CASSLAKLSYEQYF
DNA: TGTGCCAGCAGCTTAGCGAAGCTCTCCTACGAGCAGTACTTC

size: NA
V: TRBV18
D: NA
J: TRBJ1-2
CDR3: CASSPPGYGYTF
DNA: TGTGCCAGCTCACCCCCCGGGTATGGCTACACCTTC

size: NA
V: TRBV7-9
D: NA
J: TRBJ2-5
CDR3: CASRGGDVAQYF
DNA: TGTGCCTCCCGGGGAGGCGACGTCGCCCAGTACTTC

size: NA
V: TRBV27
D: TRBD2
J: TRBJ2-2
CDR3: CASAPWPGGPGELFF
DNA: TGTGCCAGCGCCCCGTGGCCGGGAGGTCCCGGGGAGCTGTTTTTT

size: NA
V: TRBV7-2
D: TRBD2
J: TRBJ2-2
CDR3: CASTTNGLANTGELFF
DNA: TGTGCCAGCACCACCAACGGACTAGCGAACACCGGGGAGCTGTTTTTT